This passage covers 10 T cell receptor beta chains from one sample sequenced in a study of CXCR3-negative and CXCR3-positive naive CD8 T cells. Through 5' RACE with UMI labels, the TRB cDNA libraries were prepared. Reanalyzing the 5' RACE reads, TCRdb keeps one entry per CDR3 protein, without DNA. This sample's table reports about 28,000 distinct CDR3 sequences. Specimen: memory CD8+ T cells from blood. Receptor source: a human donor in good health. Some clones in this sample may be carry-over from other donors' samples.

V and J are TRBV28 and TRBJ1-5. Germline V CDR1 and CDR2: MDHEN, SYDVKM. The CDR3 consists of 15 residues. CDR3: CASSSGRAVNQPQHF.

V is TRBV28 and J is TRBJ2-5; no DNA is available, so the TRBD1 call from TCRdb remains unchecked. Germline assignment: CDR1 MDHEN and CDR2 SYDVKM. This CDR3 spans 17 amino acids. The CDR3 sequence is CASSLTATQGVEETQYF.

This clonotype is deemed medium-sized by its frequency. The chain has TRBV9 and TRBJ2-2; the TCRdb call, TRBD1, lacks DNA for checking. This CDR3 is 15 amino acids long. Germline CDR1 reads SGDLS; CDR2 reads YYNGEE. CDR3 loop: CASSVQGVGTGELFF.

V and J are TRBV5-1 and TRBJ2-7; the D call of TRBD1 rests on TCRdb alone, since no DNA is present to check it. The CDR3 runs 14 residues. Per germline, CDR1 SGHRS and CDR2 YFSETQ. Here the CDR3 reads CASSGQGPSYEQYF. Complete variable domain (other parts from reference TRBV5-1 and TRBJ2-7): KAGVTQTPRYLIKTRGQQVTLSCSPISGHRSVSWYQQTPGQGLQFLFEYFSETQRNKGNFPGRFSGRQFSNSRSEMNVSTLELGDSALYLCASSGQGPSYEQYFGPGTRLTVT.

The rearrangement uses TRBV5-6 and TRBJ1-1. In germline, CDR1 is SGHDT, CDR2 YYEEEE. The CDR3 covers 12 residues. Here the CDR3 reads CASSLANTEAFF.

The rearrangement uses TRBV7-2 and TRBJ2-4. The CDR3 length is 13 residues. Germline V CDR1 and CDR2: SGHTA, FQGNSA. CDR3 sequence reads: CASRLLAKNIQYF.

The rearrangement links TRBV20-1 to TRBJ2-3; TCRdb lists TRBD2, though no DNA is available to test this call. The V gene's germline CDR1 is DFQATT and CDR2 SNEGSKA (reference sequence). This CDR3 has 16 amino acids. The CDR3: CSAPWEGIGGTDTQYF.

V gene TRBV5-4 combines with J gene TRBJ2-1. The CDR3 has 13 amino acids. Germline CDR1 and CDR2: SGHNT and YYREEE (reference sequence). CDR3 loop: CASSGLSYNEQFF.

The rearrangement joins TRBV12-3 or TRBV12-4 to TRBJ1-5; TCRdb's D gene call, TRBD1, goes unchecked for lack of DNA. The CDR3 spans 15 residues. CDR3 sequence: CASSGTASYNQPQHF.

J is TRBJ2-7 and V is TRBV7-8; TCRdb indicates TRBD1, and absent DNA this call remains unverified. CDR1 SGHVS and CDR2 FQNEAQ come from the germline V gene. This CDR3 is built from 17 residues. This CDR3 is CASSLGISTDITYEQYF.